What follows are 3 T cell receptor beta chains derived from one specimen sequenced in a study of shared clonotypes between healthy human individuals. Method: immunoSEQ multiplex PCR; TCRdb's copy keeps in-frame clones and lacks some. Among around 550,000 clones, roughly 95% were seen once, and the ten largest hold over 0.095%. Selected positively for CCR7 and CD45RO-negative, naive CD8 cells excluded terminally differentiated effector memory CD45RA+ cells. Sequencing input: naive CD8+ T cells sorted from blood. Source of these receptors: a woman aged 25 to 39 in good health.

Regarding this clone: Other DNA sequences in this specimen translate into the identical CDR3. The J gene is TRBJ2-7, the V gene TRBV27, with D tentatively TRBD2 (6 bases). Germline CDR1 and CDR2: MNHEY and SMNVEV (reference sequence). V lost 6 bases and J 0 bases, leaving 9 bases between the germline ends. The CDR3 extends over 13 amino acids. The CDR3: CASSSGGSYEQYF. The CDR3 DNA follows: TGTGCCAGCAGCTCCGGGGGCTCCTACGAGCAGTACTTC.

The rearrangement uses TRBV5-5 and TRBJ1-2; D is ambiguous. The V end was cut by 0 bases, the J end by 2 bases, with 11 bases between. CDR3 length: 15 amino acids. Germline CDR1 SGHKS, CDR2 YYEKEE (reference sequence). CDR3 loop: CASSLEVGQNYGYTF. DNA of the CDR3: TGTGCCAGCAGCTTGGAAGTCGGGCAGAACTATGGCTACACCTTC.

The chain links TRBV5-5 to TRBJ2-7; TRBD1 matches 9 bases. There are 16 residues in the CDR3. Trimming took 4 bases from V and 0 from J; bases not matched to a gene: 8. Per the germline V gene, CDR1 is SGHKS and CDR2 is YYEKEE (reference sequence). CDR3 in DNA: TGTGCCAGCAGCAGACGGGACAGGGAGAGCTCCTACGAGCAGTACTTC. It specifies CASSRRDRESSYEQYF.